The 15 T cell receptor beta chains reported below all come from one sample, sequenced in a study of shared clonotypes between healthy human individuals. Clones were read by immunoSEQ multiplex PCR, and TCRdb kept only the in-frame ones, dropping some. The sample includes millions of clones, 85% to 95% seen only once; the top ten take more than 0.1%. The specimen sequenced was naive CD4+ T cells sorted from blood. Subset indicated: CD45RA+ positively selected. The receptors here all came from a man between 18 and 29 years old in good health.

The chain uses TRBV5-1 and TRBJ1-5; D is perhaps TRBD1 (5 bases). V was shortened by 4 bases and J by 1 base, with 12 bases between the two germline ends. CDR1 and CDR2 from the germline V gene are SGHRS and YFSETQ. This CDR3 has 15 amino acids. DNA for the CDR3: TGCGCCAGCAGCCCCGTGGCAGGGAGCAATCAGCCCCAGCATTTT. Amino acids: CASSPVAGSNQPQHF.

The sample holds many counts of this clone. The chain recombines TRBV5-1 with TRBJ2-7; a possible D gene is TRBD2 (7 bases). This CDR3 contains 13 residues. V was clipped by 4 bases and J by 2 bases, with 10 bases between them. Germline V gene lookup returns CDR1 SGHRS and CDR2 YFSETQ. The CDR3 sequence is CASSPGGAYEQYF. The CDR3 DNA sequence: TGCGCCAGCAGCCCGGGGGGCGCCTACGAGCAGTACTTC.

The chain has TRBV2 and TRBJ2-7; the D is unclear. Trimming shortened V by 1 base and J by 7 bases, and 11 bases separated the two germline ends. Per the germline V gene, CDR1 is SNHLY and CDR2 is FYNNEI. The CDR3 runs 13 residues. The chain's CDR3 is CASSEDGLNEQYF. The CDR3 DNA is TGTGCCAGCAGTGAAGATGGTCTAAATGAGCAGTACTTC.

The table lists this clone with a count of one. V and J are TRBV19 and TRBJ2-1, with TRBD1 matching over 10 bases. Germline V gene sequence: CDR1 LNHDA, CDR2 SQIVND (reference sequence). The V and J ends lost 4 bases and 10 bases, in that order; junction bases with no gene match: 4. The CDR3 extends over 13 amino acids. As DNA, the CDR3 is TGTGCCAGTAGTAGGGACAGGGGAAGAGAGCAGTTCTTC. Protein: CASSRDRGREQFF.

The J gene is TRBJ2-4, the V gene TRBV4-3, with 14 bases fitting TRBD2. Trimming removed 4 bases from V and 7 bases from J; junction bases left unmatched: 3. CDR1 LGHNA and CDR2 YSLEER come from the germline V gene. The CDR3 has 15 residues. CDR3 region: CASSPGLAGVNIQYF. Here the CDR3 DNA reads TGCGCCAGCAGCCCGGGACTAGCGGGAGTGAACATTCAGTACTTC.

This clone appeared a single time. The gene calls are TRBV7-3 and TRBJ2-3; a weak D match, TRBD1 (5 bases). CDR3 size: 15 residues. Per germline, CDR1 SGHTA and CDR2 FQGTGA. The V end lost 5 bases, the J end lost 6 bases, and 18 bases lay between the germline ends. The CDR3 bases are TGTGCCAGCAGCAAAGGGGTTGGTGAAGCGGATACGCAGTATTTT. It translates to CASSKGVGEADTQYF.

The V call is TRBV10-3, the J call TRBJ2-5; no definite D call. Trimming took 11 bases from V and 5 from J, leaving 12 bases between them. Germline V gene lookup returns CDR1 ENHRY and CDR2 SYGVKD. CDR3 length: 11 residues. The CDR3 is CAASSLETQYF. The DNA of the CDR3 is TGTGCCGCATCAAGTCTCGAGACCCAGTACTTC.

The rearrangement links TRBV7-2 to TRBJ2-5, with 10 positions matching TRBD2. CDR3 length: 17 amino acids. Looked up from germline, CDR1 is SGHTA and CDR2 is FQGNSA. J lost 7 bases, V lost 5 bases, and 16 bases had no gene match. The DNA of the CDR3 is TGTGCCAGCAGCCCGAGGAGCGGGAGGGCGGTGATGGGGACCCAGTACTTC. Its translation is CASSPRSGRAVMGTQYF. Combining the CDR3 with reference TRBV7-2 and TRBJ2-5 gives the whole variable domain GAGVSQSPSNKVTEKGKDVELRCDPISGHTALYWYRQSLGQGLEFLIYFQGNSAPDKSGLPSDRFSAERTGGSVSTLTIQRTQQEDSAVYLCASSPRSGRAVMGTQYFGPGTRLLVL.

The CDR3 here is CASSYNRPNTGELFF. Here the CDR3 DNA reads TGTGCCAGCAGCTACAATAGGCCAAACACCGGGGAGCTGTTTTTT. This chain joins TRBV5-4 and TRBJ2-2; D ambiguous. The CDR3 is 15 amino acids. CDR1 SGHNT and CDR2 YYREEE come from the germline V gene (reference sequence). Trimming took 3 bases from V and 2 from J, leaving 11 bases between them. The entire variable domain, with the rest obtained from reference TRBV5-4 and TRBJ2-2, is as follows: ETGVTQSPTHLIKTRGQQVTLRCSSQSGHNTVSWYQQALGQGPQFIFQYYREEENGRGNFPPRFSGLQFPNYSSELNVNALELDDSALYLCASSYNRPNTGELFFGEGSRLTVL.

The rearrangement links TRBV12-5 to TRBJ2-1; no definite D call. In germline, CDR1 is LGHNT, CDR2 FRNRAP. The CDR3 length is 13 residues. Trimming took off 2 bases at V and 11 bases at J, with 13 bases between the two ends. CDR3 bases: TGTGCTAGTGGTTTGAATGCCCCTCCGCAGCAGTTCTTC. Translation: CASGLNAPPQQFF.

V is TRBV2 and J is TRBJ2-3; D assignment may be TRBD1 or TRBD2 (5 bases each). The germline CDR1 and CDR2 sequences are SNHLY and FYNNEI. V lost 6 bases to trimming and J lost 2 bases, with 18 bases between them. The CDR3 spans 16 residues. CDR3 sequence (DNA): TGTGCCAGCAGGGCCTCAGGGACCCTATTCACAGATACGCAGTATTTT. Translation gives CASRASGTLFTDTQYF.

This clone was found once. This sequence joins TRBV19 and TRBJ2-3; D is unresolved. V lost 3 bases, J lost 3 bases, and 10 bases lay in between. CDR1 is LNHDA, CDR2 SQIVND, per germline (reference sequence). The CDR3 contains 14 residues. CDR3 amino acids: CASSMVFRTDTQYF. CDR3 coding DNA: TGTGCCAGTAGTATGGTATTCCGAACAGATACGCAGTATTTT.

V and J are TRBV5-4 and TRBJ2-5; 7 nucleotides align to TRBD1. The V and J ends lost 4 bases and 4 bases, in that order; junction bases with no gene match: 7. The CDR3 is 14 residues long. The germline V gene has CDR1 SGHNT and CDR2 YYREEE (reference sequence). CDR3 sequence: CASSVTGVPETQYF. As DNA, the CDR3 is TGTGCCAGCAGCGTAACAGGGGTTCCAGAGACCCAGTACTTC.

The rearrangement links TRBV15 to TRBJ2-7; perhaps TRBD2 as D (5 bases). This CDR3 is built from 16 residues. V lost 8 bases and J 3 bases, leaving 23 bases between the germline ends. The germline CDR1 and CDR2 sequences are LNHNV and YYDKDF (reference sequence). The CDR3 bases are TGTGCCACCGCCCCACGCGGGCGTGGGGTTGTCTACGAGCAGTACTTC. The encoded protein is CATAPRGRGVVYEQYF.

This chain uses TRBV5-4 with TRBJ1-2, with D hard to call. Trimming pared 3 bases from V and 7 bases from J, leaving 19 bases between. This CDR3 region has 15 residues. Germline lookup yields CDR1 SGHNT and CDR2 YYREEE (reference sequence). DNA for the CDR3: TGTGCCAGCAGCTCCTCGCAACACAGTACGGCTGGCTACACCTTC. Residues: CASSSSQHSTAGYTF. Using reference TRBV5-4 and TRBJ1-2 for the parts outside the CDR3, the full variable domain is ETGVTQSPTHLIKTRGQQVTLRCSSQSGHNTVSWYQQALGQGPQFIFQYYREEENGRGNFPPRFSGLQFPNYSSELNVNALELDDSALYLCASSSSQHSTAGYTFGSGTRLTVV.